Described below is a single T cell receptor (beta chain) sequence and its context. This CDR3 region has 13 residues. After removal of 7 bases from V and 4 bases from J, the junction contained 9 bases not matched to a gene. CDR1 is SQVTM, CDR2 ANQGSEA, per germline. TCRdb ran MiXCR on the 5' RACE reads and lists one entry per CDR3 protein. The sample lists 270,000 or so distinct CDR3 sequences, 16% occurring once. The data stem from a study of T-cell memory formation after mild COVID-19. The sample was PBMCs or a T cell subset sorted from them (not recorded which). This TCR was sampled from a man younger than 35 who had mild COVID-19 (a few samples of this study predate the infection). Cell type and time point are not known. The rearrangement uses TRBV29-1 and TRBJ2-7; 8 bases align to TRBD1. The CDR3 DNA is TGCAGCGGTGGCGGGACAGGACCTTACGAGCAGTACTTC. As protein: CSGGGTGPYEQYF.